The TCR beta chain under discussion was sequenced for a study of response to subunit inactivated influenza vaccine. Findings and limits, study-wide: Seasonal influenza vaccination, on each occasion, was suggested by the authors to recruit few new T cells.

TCRdb redid the calling of the RT-PCR reads with MiXCR, one entry per CDR3 protein. The sample yields 800,000 to 1,000,000 distinct CDR3 sequences, 21% seen once. This clonotype was picked up a small number of times. The antigen remains unidentified. Trimming removed 5 bases from V and 7 bases from J; junction bases left unmatched: 16. Germline V gives CDR1 SGHAT, CDR2 FQDESV (reference sequence). This CDR3 is 19 amino acids long. The sequencing here drew on PBMCs from blood, taken about 5 days after vaccination. The source of this sequence is a man aged 50-59 years who received an inactivated influenza vaccine. The chain employs TRBV11-1 and TRBJ2-1; 14 positions match TRBD2. The CDR3 loop is CASSPPLLTGTSGSNEQFF. CDR3 sequence (DNA): TGTGCCAGCAGCCCTCCGTTGTTGACCGGGACTAGCGGGAGTAATGAGCAGTTCTTC. Variable domain in full (rest from reference TRBV11-1 and TRBJ2-1): EAEVAQSPRYKITEKSQAVAFWCDPISGHATLYWYRQILGQGPELLVQFQDESVVDDSQLPKDRFSAERLKGVDSTLKIQPAELGDSAMYLCASSPPLLTGTSGSNEQFFGPGTRLTVL.